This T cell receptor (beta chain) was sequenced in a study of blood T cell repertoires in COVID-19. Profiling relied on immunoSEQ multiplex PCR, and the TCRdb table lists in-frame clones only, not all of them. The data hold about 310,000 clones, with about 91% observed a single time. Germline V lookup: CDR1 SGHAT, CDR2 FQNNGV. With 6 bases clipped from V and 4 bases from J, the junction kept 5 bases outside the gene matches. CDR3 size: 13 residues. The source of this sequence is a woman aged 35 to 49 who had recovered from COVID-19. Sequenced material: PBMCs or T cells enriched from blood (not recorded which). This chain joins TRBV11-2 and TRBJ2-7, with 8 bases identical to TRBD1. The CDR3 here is CASRQGGRYEQYF. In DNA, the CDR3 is TGTGCCAGCAGACAGGGGGGTCGATACGAGCAGTACTTC. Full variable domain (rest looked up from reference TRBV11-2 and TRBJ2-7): EAGVAQSPRYKIIEKRQSVAFWCNPISGHATLYWYQQILGQGPKLLIQFQNNGVVDDSQLPKDRFSAERLKGVDSTLKIQPAKLEDSAVYLCASRQGGRYEQYFGPGTRLTVT.